The 26 T cell receptor beta chains in this list originate from one sample, sequenced in a study of shared clonotypes between healthy human individuals. The protocol was immunoSEQ multiplex PCR, while the TCRdb copy is restricted to in-frame clones and leaves out a portion. The table includes about 2.3 million clones, more than 80% detected once. What was sequenced was naive CD4+ T cells from PBMCs. Subset described: CD45RA+ positively selected. The source of these receptors is a man younger than 35 in good health. Some clones in this sample may be carry-over from other donors' samples.

The chain is built from TRBV5-6 and TRBJ2-1; 15 bases are a match to TRBD2. CDR1 SGHDT and CDR2 YYEEEE come from the germline V gene. This CDR3 comprises 16 residues. V dropped 4 bases and J dropped 6; count of bases not matched to a gene: 5. CDR3 protein: CASSPRTSGRANEQFF. The CDR3 DNA is TGTGCCAGCAGCCCCCGGACTAGCGGGAGGGCCAATGAGCAGTTCTTC.

This chain connects TRBV25-1 to TRBJ2-7; D might be TRBD2 (6 bases). V was shortened by 6 bases and J by 6 bases, with 18 bases between the two germline ends. The germline CDR1 and CDR2 sequences are MGHDK and SYGVNS. The CDR3 runs to 14 residues. The chain's CDR3 is CASRPNGRSTEQYF. For the CDR3, the DNA is TGTGCCAGCAGACCTAACGGGAGATCTACCGAGCAGTACTTC.

V and J are TRBV5-5 and TRBJ1-2; D gene unclear. The CDR3 is 13 residues long. Germline V gives CDR1 SGHKS, CDR2 YYEKEE (reference sequence). Trimming shortened V by 0 bases and J by 6 bases, and 9 bases separated the two germline ends. The chain's CDR3 is CASSLGSGDGYTF. The CDR3 DNA reads TGTGCCAGCAGCTTGGGCAGTGGGGATGGCTACACCTTC.

The chain is built from TRBV6-1 and TRBJ1-2, with 8 nucleotides matching TRBD1. Per germline, CDR1 MNHNS and CDR2 SASEGT. Trimming at V came to 2 bases and at J to 5 bases, leaving 10 bases not matched to a gene. This CDR3 spans 16 amino acids. CDR3 sequence (DNA): TGTGCCAGCAGTGAATCCGGCAGGGGGCAAGTATATGGCTACACCTTC. Protein product: CASSESGRGQVYGYTF.

The chain links TRBV7-2 to TRBJ1-2; TRBD1 agrees at 9 bases. The CDR3 sequence is 16 residues long. V shed 2 bases and J 8 bases; nucleotides not matched to a gene: 12. Germline V gives CDR1 SGHTA, CDR2 FQGNSA. The CDR3 region has the DNA TGTGCCAGCAGCTTATGGCTACAGGGGGCGAGTAAGGGCTACACCTTC. Protein product: CASSLWLQGASKGYTF.

The chain links TRBV27 to TRBJ1-4, with D maybe TRBD1 (5 bases). Trimming pared 9 bases from V and 7 bases from J, leaving 21 bases between. This CDR3 has 15 residues. CDR1 is MNHEY and CDR2 is SMNVEV in the germline V gene (reference sequence). The DNA of the CDR3 is TGTGCCAGAAGCCCTACTGGTGGGACCCTTGAAAAACTGTTTTTT. Translation gives CARSPTGGTLEKLFF.

The V and J genes are TRBV4-3 and TRBJ2-1, with 8 bases matching TRBD1. Losses at the gene ends were 0 bases for V and 6 bases for J; bases not matched to a gene: 7. The germline CDR1 and CDR2 sequences are LGHNA and YSLEER. The CDR3 is 16 residues long. The CDR3 sequence: CASSQDVGQGGNEQFF. The CDR3 DNA is TGCGCCAGCAGCCAAGATGTCGGACAGGGTGGCAATGAGCAGTTCTTC.

The V call is TRBV7-2, the J call TRBJ2-3, with 11 bases matching TRBD2. Germline V gene sequence: CDR1 SGHTA, CDR2 FQGNSA. Trimming removed 1 base from V and 5 bases from J; junction bases left unmatched: 8. The CDR3 has 17 amino acids. CDR3 loop: CASSLGLAGGPGDTQYF. CDR3 nucleotide sequence: TGTGCCAGCAGCTTAGGCCTAGCGGGAGGACCGGGAGATACGCAGTATTTT.

This chain connects TRBV9 to TRBJ2-2, with D maybe TRBD1 (5 bases). The germline V gene encodes CDR1 SGDLS and CDR2 YYNGEE. Trimming removed 0 bases from V and 6 bases from J, with 9 bases in between. The CDR3 consists of 14 residues. The CDR3 DNA is TGTGCCAGCAGCGTAGTCAGGGCGGCCGGGGAGCTGTTTTTT. It translates to CASSVVRAAGELFF.

The V call is TRBV9, the J call TRBJ2-1; D perhaps matches TRBD2 (6 bases). The ends were cut back, 0 bases at V and 0 bases at J, with 10 bases in the middle. This CDR3 contains 16 residues. Germline V gene sequence: CDR1 SGDLS, CDR2 YYNGEE. The CDR3 region has the DNA TGTGCCAGCAGCGTAGCCGGGGGTGGCTCCTACAATGAGCAGTTCTTC. Its translation: CASSVAGGGSYNEQFF.

The chain uses TRBV28 and TRBJ2-2, with 10 bases that match TRBD1. Losses at the gene ends were 2 bases for V and 6 bases for J; bases not matched to a gene: 3. The CDR3 spans 15 residues. The V gene's germline CDR1 is MDHEN and CDR2 SYDVKM. DNA for the CDR3: TGTGCCAGCAGTTTACCGACAGGGGGCCCCGGGGAGCTGTTTTTT. It yields the protein CASSLPTGGPGELFF.

The count of this clone is one. The genes are TRBV7-3 and TRBJ2-5, with D unresolved. Per the germline V gene, CDR1 is SGHTA and CDR2 is FQGTGA. This CDR3 spans 15 amino acids. V lost 2 bases and J lost 1, with 11 bases in between. The CDR3 spells CASSLYGGGQETQYF. The CDR3 DNA sequence: TGTGCCAGCAGCTTATACGGCGGCGGCCAAGAGACCCAGTACTTC.

The gene calls are TRBV21-1 and TRBJ2-7; the table's D call, TRBD1, was not checked against the DNA. TRBV21-1 constitutes a pseudogene. The CDR3 is made up of 14 amino acids. The CDR3 sequence: CASSNRDRTYEQYF. CDR3 nucleotide sequence: TGTGCCAGCAGCAACCGGGACAGGACTTACGAGCAGTACTTC.

The genes are TRBV5-8 and TRBJ2-5; D not resolved. CDR3 length: 16 residues. The germline V gene has CDR1 SGHTS and CDR2 YDEGEE. V lost 0 bases and J 3 bases, leaving 15 bases between the germline ends. The CDR3 spells CASSLVVSNLEETQYF. The CDR3 DNA reads TGTGCCAGCAGCTTGGTGGTATCTAACCTAGAAGAGACCCAGTACTTC.

This chain uses TRBV2 with TRBJ2-1; D gene unclear. The V gene lost 2 bases and the J gene lost 10 bases, with 9 bases spanning the gap. Germline V gene lookup returns CDR1 SNHLY and CDR2 FYNNEI. The CDR3 loop spans 12 amino acids. CDR3 coding DNA: TGTGCCAGCAGTGAACCACCTCTGGAGCAGTTCTTC. It encodes CASSEPPLEQFF.

The chain has TRBV4-3 and TRBJ2-7; a weak D match, TRBD1 (8 bases). Germline V gene lookup returns CDR1 LGHNA and CDR2 YSLEER. Trimming removed 6 bases from V and 3 bases from J, with 21 bases in between. The CDR3 sequence is 16 residues long. The CDR3 sequence: CASSQSTGGVFYEQYF. The CDR3 bases are TGCGCCAGCAGTCAATCTACAGGGGGGGTTTTCTACGAGCAGTACTTC.

The rearrangement links TRBV5-4 to TRBJ2-2; unclear D gene. V was trimmed by 0 bases and J by 5 bases, leaving 8 bases between them. CDR1 is SGHNT, CDR2 YYREEE, per germline (reference sequence). The CDR3 is made up of 14 amino acids. As DNA, the CDR3 is TGTGCCAGCAGCTTGGCTAGAAAGACCGGGGAGCTGTTTTTT. It translates to CASSLARKTGELFF.

V is TRBV15 and J is TRBJ1-2; 9 bases fit TRBD1. Germline V CDR1 and CDR2: LNHNV, YYDKDF (reference sequence). This CDR3 has 15 amino acids. J gave up 8 bases and V 0 bases, and 7 bases lay outside the gene matches. CDR3 in amino acids: CATSRDIQGALGYTF. CDR3 nucleotides: TGTGCCACCAGCAGAGATATACAGGGGGCTTTGGGCTACACCTTC.

The chain has TRBV11-2 and TRBJ2-1; 12 bases agree with TRBD2. CDR3 size: 19 residues. Looked up from germline, CDR1 is SGHAT and CDR2 is FQNNGV. The ends lost 5 bases at V and 1 base at J; junction bases unmatched: 12. This chain's CDR3 is CASSPGGLAGPLSYNEQFF. CDR3 DNA sequence: TGTGCCAGCAGCCCCGGGGGACTAGCGGGTCCCCTGTCCTACAATGAGCAGTTCTTC.

The V call is TRBV7-2, the J call TRBJ2-7, with D possibly TRBD2 on 5 matching bases. This CDR3 contains 16 residues. Trimming removed 7 bases from V and 1 base from J, with 20 bases in between. Germline-derived CDR1 and CDR2 are SGHTA and FQGNSA. DNA of the CDR3: TGTGCCAGCACCCTTCCCGGGATCCCTTTTTCCTACGAGCAGTACTTC. Its translation is CASTLPGIPFSYEQYF.

This clone turned up a few times. The V gene is TRBV7-6, the J gene TRBJ1-3; possibly TRBD1 for D (6 bases). This CDR3 has 15 amino acids. Trimming left V 5 bases short and J 2 bases short, with 13 bases between. In germline, CDR1 is SGHVS, CDR2 FNYEAQ. The CDR3 nucleotides are TGTGCCAGCAGCCTGGGGGCGAAAGCTGGAAACACCATATATTTT. It yields the protein CASSLGAKAGNTIYF.

V is TRBV6-1 and J is TRBJ2-1, with TRBD2 as a possible D gene (6 bases). The ends were cut back, 6 bases at V and 15 bases at J, with 27 bases in the middle. The germline gives CDR1 MNHNS, CDR2 SASEGT. The CDR3 extends over 15 amino acids. CDR3 region: CASSPPSASATIGFF. The CDR3 DNA reads as TGTGCCAGCAGCCCACCGTCGGCTAGCGCCACCATCGGGTTCTTC.

As to this clone: This sample also contains other DNA sequences that code for the same CDR3. CDR3 nucleotides: TGTGCCAGCAGTGCCAGCCGTACCACCTACGAGCAGTACTTC. It translates to CASSASRTTYEQYF. The rearrangement joins TRBV2 to TRBJ2-7; D remains unclear. Germline-derived CDR1 and CDR2 are SNHLY and FYNNEI. Deletions cut 4 bases from V and 2 bases from J, with 12 bases between. This CDR3 contains 14 residues.

The chain has TRBV9 and TRBJ1-2; tentative D call: TRBD1 (5 bases). Per germline, CDR1 SGDLS and CDR2 YYNGEE. This CDR3 is built from 15 residues. V lost 4 bases, J lost 3 bases, and 16 bases lay in between. The CDR3 region has the DNA TGTGCCAGCAGCCCCCAGACAGCAAAAGACTATGGCTACACCTTC. Translated: CASSPQTAKDYGYTF.

This clone has more than one count but fewer than ten. The chain joins TRBV30 to TRBJ1-4; D not certain. Trimming pared 6 bases from V and 8 bases from J, leaving 13 bases between. This CDR3 region has 12 residues. Germline V gene lookup returns CDR1 GTSNPN and CDR2 SVGIG (reference sequence). DNA of the CDR3: TGTGCCTGTTCTTTGCGTCCGGAAAAACTGTTTTTT. It translates to CACSLRPEKLFF.

This chain uses TRBV4-2 with TRBJ1-2; D is perhaps TRBD1 (5 bases). The CDR3 has 15 amino acids. The germline V and J ends were trimmed by 0 bases and 2 bases, with 10 bases remaining between them. Per the germline V gene, CDR1 is LGHNA and CDR2 is YNFKEQ. The CDR3, as DNA: TGTGCCAGCAGCCAAGAGTTGGGGGAGAACTATGGCTACACCTTC. Amino acid sequence: CASSQELGENYGYTF.